The clone carrying this TCR beta chain was recorded only once. This specimen belongs to a study of OX40 agonist ivuxolimab in advanced cancers. Assay used: immunoSEQ multiplex PCR; TCRdb lists only in-frame clones, some missing. The data show tens of thousands of clones, with roughly nine tenths seen just once and 4% to 5% held by the top ten. CDR1 SGHTA and CDR2 FQGTGA come from the germline V gene. The ends lost 5 bases at V and 7 bases at J; junction bases unmatched: 5. CDR3 length: 13 amino acids. This clonotype was obtained from an adult with an advanced solid tumor such as melanoma, head and neck, liver or kidney cancer. The chain has TRBV7-3 and TRBJ2-1; 7 positions match TRBD2. The sample in question was CD4+ or CD8+ T cells sorted from blood, obtained in a trial of the OX40 agonist ivuxolimab. In DNA form, the CDR3 reads TGTGCCAGCAGCATAGTTAGCGGGAATGAGCAGTTCTTC. This gives the protein CASSIVSGNEQFF.